The T cell receptor (beta chain) described here comes from a study of T cell responses to AZD1222 COVID-19 vaccine. The CDR3 has 14 amino acids. With 3 bases removed from V and 1 base from J, the gap between germline ends came to 9 bases. The V gene's germline CDR1 is SGHNT and CDR2 YENEEA. Study-level points and caveats: There were mostly white British donors and more females than males, and clonal diversity was possibly underestimated.

Details on this clone: As yet, its antigen is unknown.

Measured with immunoSEQ multiplex PCR; TCRdb has only the in-frame clones, and not every one. The listing contains around 140,000 clones. This chain connects TRBV11-3 to TRBJ1-2, with D unresolved. Sequencing was performed on peripheral blood. This receptor was obtained from an adult in good health. CDR3 DNA: TGTGCCAGCAGCTTGGCACCGGGTAACTATGGCTACACCTTC. Translating gives CASSLAPGNYGYTF.